This TCR beta chain was identified during a study of cytomegalovirus exposure and HLA in healthy donors (dated by TCRdb to 2017 to 2019). A note on the overall study: In an earlier analysis of around 540 of the donors, 276 Gb of sequence data and 117 million unique TCR beta sequences from about 190 million T cells were reported. In addition to the first cohort of around 670 subjects, a separate validation cohort of approximately 130 different subjects was used. To decide whether each TCR beta V gene segment behaved as functional or pseudogenic, an earlier analysis of some 600 of the donors relied on high-throughput TCR beta sequencing. Roughly 5 DR-DQ haplotypes were handled as single units for association and clustering, since linkage in the cohort was strong. An early release that covered roughly 600 HLA-typed donors contained 300 to 350 gigabases of sequencing data and about 93 million unique TCR sequences. A later analysis re-analyzed previously published TCR beta repertoires from 500 to 700 donors and added high-resolution HLA genotyping to study TCR occurrence patterns. Genome-wide SNP genotypes for about 55% of the roughly 670 donors were used in a later genetic analysis, which treated that subset as a discovery cohort. Among the approximately 420 genotyped donors, under 90% belonged to the genetic ancestry cluster associated with self-reported Caucasian donors. HLA typing included class I and class II loci at four-digit resolution. Using immunosequencing, the study profiled T cell repertoires from 666 subjects and related those repertoires to cytomegalovirus serostatus. The study combined high-throughput TCR immunosequencing, statistical association of individual TCRs with disease status, and machine learning to predict cytomegalovirus infection status. The later analysis used no new phenotypic data to find candidate immune exposures, relying instead on TCR beta sequences and their occurrence across donors. The number of typed donors differed by locus: about 620-630 for A, B, C, DRB1 and DQB1; approximately 540 for DQA1; 600 to 610 for DPA1; and about 470 for DPB1. Donor age, sex, ethnicity and CMV serostatus were compiled alongside the repertoire data. All discovery cohort repertoires had been generated on a single sequencing platform. The study aimed to test whether signatures of past pathogen exposure could be identified by cataloging public T cell receptors. On average, roughly 250,000 unique TCR beta nucleotide sequences were sequenced per donor among some 420 genotyped donors of the cohort, with roughly 18% of those sequences being non-productive.

This clone has a single count. What this receptor recognizes is not known. Nothing much larger sits one base from this clone, and base qualities are not available. The cohort comprised 710 or so healthy bone marrow donors. All cohort members were sampled while nominally healthy, although unrecorded immune exposures were likely present. The donor was CMV seropositive and belonged to the group of a few hundred seropositive cohort members. Each donor provided a peripheral blood sample, and peripheral blood mononuclear cells were used for TCR beta sequencing. Genomic DNA extraction from the blood cell samples was performed with the Qiagen DNeasy Blood Extraction Kit. Libraries came from the immunoSEQ multiplex PCR assay. For the multiplex PCR, a mixture combining 60 forward primers for TCR Vbeta segments and 13 reverse primers for TCR Jbeta segments was used. A multiplex PCR assay on genomic DNA amplified the CDR3 region of rearranged TCR beta genes. On the Illumina HiSeq System, the amplified TCR beta libraries were sequenced as 87-base-pair reads. On the authors' methods: Across the 670 or so repertoires, a later analysis counted 80 million or so unique TCR beta chains, 9 million to 14 million of which were shared by at least two donors. Raw reads were error-corrected and collapsed into unique sequences with a nearest-neighbor algorithm that merged closely related sequences to remove PCR and sequencing errors. CDR3 sequences were aligned to IMGT reference sequences to assign V, D and J gene segments. For a sequence to be retained, a match of at least six nucleotides to both a V gene segment and a J gene segment was required. Rearrangements were classified as productive when the CDR3 lacked stop codons and remained in frame with V and J, and all other rearrangements were classified as non-productive. Following IMGT convention, CDR3 was defined as the stretch from the second conserved V-encoded cysteine up to the conserved J-encoded phenylalanine. The earlier analysis of 587 of the donors excluded any sequence lacking an unambiguous match to a single V gene segment. An earlier analysis of a few hundred of the donors called V segments functional above 56.7% productive rearrangements and segregating when the between-donor standard deviation exceeded 5%. To diagnose cytomegalovirus status from the catalog of TCR beta chain sequences, a statistical classification framework was built. In a later analysis, TCR nucleotide sequences were compared against IMGT/GENE-DB human TR gene sequences so that V and J genes could be assigned. Using the TCRdist pipeline, a later analysis assigned CDR3 sequences along with most-parsimonious VDJ recombination scenarios. In a later analysis, each TCR beta chain was defined by its CDR3 amino acid sequence together with its V-gene family, and reads without a unique V-gene family were excluded. In a later analysis, 550 to 650 highly shared, low-generation-probability nucleotide sequences were removed to address suspected cross-contamination and a sequencing artifact. In a later analysis, a clonal expansion index for each public chain was calculated from normalized within-repertoire ranks of inferred template counts. Generation probabilities in a later analysis came from a VDJ recombination model fitted to out-of-frame rearrangements, and those results were checked against IGoR. Hypergeometric tests were used in a later analysis to score TCR-TCR, TCR-HLA and TCR-CMV co-occurrence, with a repertoire-size bias correction applied to the TCR pairs. False discovery rates were estimated in a later analysis by permuting HLA or CMV assignments 20 times. In a later analysis, co-occurring TCRs were grouped using DBSCAN, with TCRdist sequence similarity added in when clustering inside HLA-allele-positive subsets. For co-occurrence clustering, repertoires with fewer than 30,000 or more than 120,000 public chains were excluded, along with about five repertoires with anomalous nucleotide sharing. Here the immuneACCESS table is served through TCRdb, limited to in-frame sequences with V and J called. Missing clones are a known gap in these copies; in checked studies unresolved V genes cover under half, and the rest lacks a known reason. That table is the source of V, J and clone size, and D and trimming were worked out from the DNA. This sample lists roughly 130,000 clones; 81% were detected once. 5.5% to 6% of the sample lies in the top ten.

The paper as a whole reports these results and caveats: The classifier was reported to diagnose cytomegalovirus status with high specificity and sensitivity in both the original cohort and the validation cohort. A later analysis associated 16,951 TCR beta sequences with specific HLA alleles at a false discovery rate of 0.05. Because HLA typing was unavailable for some donors at each locus, only the typed subset was used in association tests. Across donors, most TCR sequences were observed very rarely, whereas some public TCRs were present in many individuals. V-gene and J-gene trimming of TCR beta chains was associated with a missense DCLRE1C variant in a later genetic analysis, and the association was replicated in an independent cohort. In an earlier analysis of about 540 of the donors, most TCR beta V segments were observed in productive rearrangements about 90% or about 30% of the time, broadly matching IMGT annotations. Compared with the roughly 670-donor mean, donors in an Asian-associated ancestry cluster had fewer N-insertions in productive TCRs, according to a later genetic analysis. In a later analysis, HLA-associated TCR beta chains showed more clonal expansion and lower generation probabilities than non-associated chains that were equally common. In a later analysis, TCR association rates were found to vary across HLA loci, with the most associated TCRs seen for DRB1 alleles and the fewest for HLA-C alleles. For the cohort, immune exposure information was limited to CMV serostatus. A further reported finding was that TCR beta sequences accurately predicted the HLA-A and HLA-B alleles for most subjects in the first cohort. The authors suggested that the approach could potentially be extended to other disease states and immunological phenotypes. Sequencing depth was assumed to be roughly uniform across donors in the presence/absence analyses, though that assumption may not hold. The study gave a list of around 170 TCR beta chains associated with cytomegalovirus. According to a later analysis, most CMV-associated TCR beta chains appeared to be HLA-restricted, and the HLA associations seemed to be driven largely by CMV exposure. Only TCR beta chains were sequenced in this cohort, and the absence of alpha or paired-chain data limited detectable features. Correlated functional status among segregating V segments might reflect linkage disequilibrium, but an unknown experimental factor could not be ruled out. A few of the identified cytomegalovirus-associated TCR beta chains were confirmed in vitro to be specific for cytomegalovirus antigens. Strong co-occurrence of HLA alleles, especially DR and DQ, made assigning TCR associations to individual alleles difficult. A cluster of highly shared sequence variants was judged likely to represent a technical artifact of the sequencing pipeline. Several of the top co-occurrence clusters appeared to be linked to parvovirus B19, influenza, CMV and Epstein-Barr virus, according to a later analysis. Because counts were too low, seventeen rarely observed V segments, including chromosome 9 orphons, were excluded from the earlier analysis of about 500 of the donors.

The receptor was isolated from a woman aged 40 to 49 in good health and CMV-seropositive. The sequenced sample consisted of PBMCs.

The nucleotides read TGCGCCAGCAGCGAAGGGACAGGGGGAGGCACAGATACGCAGTATTTT. It translates to CASSEGTGGGTDTQYF. The rearranged segments are TRBV10-1 and TRBJ2-3, with 11 central nucleotides matching TRBD1. Germline trimming amounts to 6 bases on V and 1 base on J, with 6 as the count of junction bases outside the gene matches. CDR1 is given as WNHNN and CDR2 as SYGVQD, both from the germline V gene (reference sequence). Taken from cysteine to phenylalanine, the CDR3 has 16 residues. Only the CDR3 part of the read is kept: 48 bases, read in frame from the first base.